The sequence of this T cell receptor (beta chain) was determined in a study of blood T cells in healthy people across ages. The study, taken as a whole, reports: Using unsorted PBMCs precluded a conclusive naive versus antigen-experienced comparison.

Through a sample-barcoded 5' primer and a J-beta primer mix, a second PCR was run for roughly 6 to 11 cycles. One entry per CDR3 protein results from TCRdb running MiXCR on the 5' RACE reads. This sample yields roughly 500,000 distinct CDR3 sequences, of which 27% are seen a single time; less than 20% belongs to the top ten. The V gene's germline CDR1 is SEHNR and CDR2 FQNEAQ (reference sequence). The CDR3 has 13 residues. On this clonotype: Its antigen is undetermined. The junction departs from germline at one end; a sequencing error may be responsible.

The chain carries TRBV7-9 and TRBJ1-1; maybe TRBD1 (5 bases). The TCR sequence derives from a woman between 70 and 85 years old in good health. The sample comprised blood. DNA of the CDR3: TGTGCCAGCAGCCTGAACCAGGACACTGAAGCTCTCTTT. It yields the protein CASSLNQDTEALF. The full variable domain, in which reference TRBV7-9 and TRBJ1-1 provide the parts outside the CDR3, is DTGVSQNPRHKITKRGQNVTFRCDPISEHNRLYWYRQTLGQGPEFLTYFQNEAQLEKSRLLSDRFSAERPKGSFSTLEIQRTEQGDSAMYLCASSLNQDTEALFGQGTRLTVV.